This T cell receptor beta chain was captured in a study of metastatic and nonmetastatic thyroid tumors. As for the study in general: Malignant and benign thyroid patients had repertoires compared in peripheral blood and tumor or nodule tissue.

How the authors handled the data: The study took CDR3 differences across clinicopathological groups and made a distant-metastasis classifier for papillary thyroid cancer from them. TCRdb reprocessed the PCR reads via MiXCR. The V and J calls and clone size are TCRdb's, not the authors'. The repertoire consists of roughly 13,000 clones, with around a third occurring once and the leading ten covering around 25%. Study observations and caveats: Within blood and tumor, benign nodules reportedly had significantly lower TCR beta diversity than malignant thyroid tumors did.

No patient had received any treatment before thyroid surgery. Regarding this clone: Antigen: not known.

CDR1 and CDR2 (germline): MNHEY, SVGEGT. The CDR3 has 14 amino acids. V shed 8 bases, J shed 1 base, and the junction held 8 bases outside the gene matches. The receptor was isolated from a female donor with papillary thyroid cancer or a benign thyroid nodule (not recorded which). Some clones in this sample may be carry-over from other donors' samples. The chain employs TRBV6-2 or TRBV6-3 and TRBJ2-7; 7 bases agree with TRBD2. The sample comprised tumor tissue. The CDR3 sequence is CASDRGGPSYEQYF. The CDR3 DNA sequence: TGTGCCAGCGATCGGGGAGGGCCATCCTACGAGCAGTACTTC.